A single sample gave rise to the 18 T cell receptor beta chains below, sequenced in a study of blood T cell repertoires in COVID-19. Repertoires were generated with immunoSEQ multiplex PCR, while TCRdb's copy carries only in-frame clones and drops some. The sample includes 130,000 or so clones, just over 85% of them seen just once. Sequenced sample: peripheral blood. The receptors here all came from a woman aged 60 to 75 with acute or convalescent COVID-19.

V and J are TRBV4-2 and TRBJ2-7; 8 bases align to TRBD1. The germline V gene encodes CDR1 LGHNA and CDR2 YNFKEQ. This CDR3 has 15 residues. V gave up 3 bases and J gave up 1 base; unmatched junction bases: 5. The CDR3 DNA reads TGTGCCAGCAGCCAGGACGGACAGGGATCCTACGAGCAGTACTTC. Translated: CASSQDGQGSYEQYF.

V is TRBV20-1 and J is TRBJ1-5; no clear D. Germline CDR1 DFQATT, CDR2 SNEGSKA (reference sequence). The CDR3 length is 11 residues. Trimming took off 4 bases at V and 11 bases at J, with 12 bases between the two ends. CDR3 coding DNA: TGCAGTGCTACCAATGATCGGTCCCAGCATTTT. The encoded protein is CSATNDRSQHF.

The chain couples TRBV19 to TRBJ2-5, with 7 bases matching TRBD1. V gave up 5 bases and J gave up 2 bases; unmatched junction bases: 5. Germline V gene lookup returns CDR1 LNHDA and CDR2 SQIVND (reference sequence). The CDR3 runs to 14 residues. The CDR3 DNA sequence: TGTGCCAGTAGTGAGGGCAGGGGGCAAGAGACCCAGTACTTC. It translates to CASSEGRGQETQYF.

The sample holds a few counts of this clone. The V and J genes are TRBV15 and TRBJ1-4; 8 bases line up with TRBD1. V lost 1 base to trimming and J lost 5 bases; unmatched junction nucleotides: 0. Germline V gene sequence: CDR1 LNHNV, CDR2 YYDKDF (reference sequence). CDR3 size: 14 residues. Here the CDR3 DNA reads TGTGCCACCAGCAGAGGACAGGGGAATGAAAAACTGTTTTTT. It is translated as CATSRGQGNEKLFF.

This chain links TRBV25-1 with TRBJ1-2; 7 nucleotides match TRBD1. V gave up 1 base and J gave up 0 bases; unmatched junction bases: 8. Germline CDR1 and CDR2: MGHDK and SYGVNS. This CDR3 is 17 amino acids long. CDR3 coding DNA: TGTGCCAGCAGTGAATGGGAACAGGGGACAGCTAACTATGGCTACACCTTC. Amino acids: CASSEWEQGTANYGYTF.

The sample holds a few counts of this clone. The CDR3 region has the DNA TGTGCCAGTAGCCAAGGGGGGAGGGGAGAGACCCAGTACTTC. This codes for CASSQGGRGETQYF. This rearrangement joins TRBV19 to TRBJ2-5; maybe TRBD2 (7 bases). The CDR3 has 14 amino acids. In germline, CDR1 is LNHDA, CDR2 SQIVND (reference sequence). The ends were cut back, 6 bases at V and 4 bases at J, with 15 bases in the middle.

The V gene is TRBV4-2, the J gene TRBJ2-1, with D perhaps matching TRBD1 (6 bases). V dropped 3 bases and J dropped 7 bases, with 13 bases sitting between them. The CDR3 is 14 residues long. Germline-derived CDR1 and CDR2 are LGHNA and YNFKEQ. CDR3 sequence (DNA): TGTGCCAGCAGCCAGGGGGCCCTGGGGAATGAGCAGTTCTTC. Its protein product is CASSQGALGNEQFF.

The chain carries TRBV19 and TRBJ2-5, with TRBD1 matching 7 bases. This CDR3 comprises 17 residues. After removal of 4 bases from V and 4 bases from J, the junction contained 15 bases not matched to a gene. CDR1 is LNHDA and CDR2 is SQIVND in the germline V gene (reference sequence). The CDR3 coding sequence is TGTGCCAGTAGTACACCCAGACAGGGTCAAGCGAGAGAGACCCAGTACTTC. Its protein product is CASSTPRQGQARETQYF.

The J gene is TRBJ2-3, the V gene TRBV5-4; D call uncertain. The CDR3 totals 15 residues. Trimming cost V 4 bases and J 5 bases, with 17 bases left between them. Germline loops: CDR1 SGHNT, CDR2 YYREEE (reference sequence). The CDR3 nucleotides read TGTGCCAGCAGCCTAACGGGTGGATCTAAAGATACGCAGTATTTT. Encoded protein: CASSLTGGSKDTQYF.

V usage is TRBV5-4 and J usage is TRBJ2-5; 7 nucleotides align to TRBD1. The V gene end was trimmed by 2 bases and the J gene end by 5 bases; junction bases not matched to a gene: 9. The CDR3 has 15 amino acids. Germline V gives CDR1 SGHNT, CDR2 YYREEE (reference sequence). CDR3 sequence (DNA): TGTGCCAGCAGCTTTAAGGCAGGGGGTGGCGAGACCCAGTACTTC. It encodes CASSFKAGGGETQYF. Complete variable domain (other parts from reference TRBV5-4 and TRBJ2-5): ETGVTQSPTHLIKTRGQQVTLRCSSQSGHNTVSWYQQALGQGPQFIFQYYREEENGRGNFPPRFSGLQFPNYSSELNVNALELDDSALYLCASSFKAGGGETQYFGPGTRLLVL.

This sequence joins TRBV4-3 and TRBJ2-1; TRBD1 aligns across 8 bases. The germline V gene has CDR1 LGHNA and CDR2 YSLEER. Losses at the gene ends were 4 bases for V and 6 bases for J; bases not matched to a gene: 8. This CDR3 has 15 amino acids. CDR3 sequence: CASSLGDRRSNEQFF. CDR3 nucleotides: TGCGCCAGCAGCCTCGGGGACAGGAGGTCCAATGAGCAGTTCTTC.

V usage is TRBV5-6 and J usage is TRBJ1-6; no clear D gene. Germline V gene sequence: CDR1 SGHDT, CDR2 YYEEEE. Trimming removed 4 bases at V and 9 bases at J, with 20 bases between. The CDR3 has 16 amino acids. CDR3 nucleotides: TGTGCCAGCAGCCAACCAACGGGAGCTAAAGTTTCACCCCTCCACTTT. It is translated as CASSQPTGAKVSPLHF. Supplemented by reference TRBV5-6 and TRBJ1-6, the full variable domain reads DAGVTQSPTHLIKTRGQQVTLRCSPKSGHDTVSWYQQALGQGPQFIFQYYEEEERQRGNFPDRFSGHQFPNYSSELNVNALLLGDSALYLCASSQPTGAKVSPLHFGNGTRLTVT.

CDR3: CASSGIETGITGELFF. CDR3 DNA: TGTGCCAGCAGCGGTATAGAGACAGGTATCACCGGGGAGCTGTTTTTT. V gene TRBV11-3 combines with J gene TRBJ2-2; a possible D gene is TRBD1 (6 bases). Trimming took 5 bases from V and 4 from J, leaving 17 bases between them. The germline V gene has CDR1 SGHNT and CDR2 YENEEA. This CDR3 contains 16 residues. Full variable domain (remainder filled in from reference TRBV11-3 and TRBJ2-2): EAGVVQSPRYKIIEKKQPVAFWCNPISGHNTLYWYLQNLGQGPELLIRYENEEAVDDSQLPKDRFSAERLKGVDSTLKIQPAELGDSAVYLCASSGIETGITGELFFGEGSRLTVL.

This chain connects TRBV6-1 to TRBJ1-1, with D tentatively TRBD1 (5 bases). The CDR3 length is 15 residues. The V gene's germline CDR1 is MNHNS and CDR2 SASEGT. Deletions cut 0 bases from V and 0 bases from J, with 8 bases between. CDR3 DNA sequence: TGTGCCAGCAGTGAAGCGAACAGGTTGAACACTGAAGCTTTCTTT. This translates into CASSEANRLNTEAFF.

The rearrangement links TRBV4-2 to TRBJ2-1, with a weak D call TRBD2 (6 bases). The length of the CDR3 is 15 residues. From germline, CDR1 is LGHNA and CDR2 YNFKEQ. The V end was cut by 1 base, the J end by 9 bases, with 16 bases between. This CDR3 is CASSQVAVGGPEQFF. Written as DNA, the CDR3 is TGTGCCAGCAGCCAAGTGGCGGTCGGGGGACCTGAGCAGTTCTTC.

The chain links TRBV9 to TRBJ1-4, with 11 bases aligning to TRBD1. V trimming: 3 bases; J trimming: 8 bases; junction bases outside the gene matches: 6. Germline loops: CDR1 SGDLS, CDR2 YYNGEE. This CDR3 is 15 amino acids long. The CDR3 sequence: CASSARTGGGEKLFF. Written as DNA, the CDR3 is TGTGCCAGCAGCGCCCGGACAGGGGGCGGGGAAAAACTGTTTTTT.

This CDR3 reads CASSETGERAFF. DNA of the CDR3: TGCGCCAGCAGTGAGACAGGCGAACGGGCTTTCTTT. The chain joins TRBV10-2 to TRBJ1-1; perhaps TRBD1 as D (5 bases). The germline V and J ends were trimmed by 2 bases and 11 bases, with 12 bases remaining between them. Germline CDR1 and CDR2: WSHSY and SAAADI. The CDR3 contains 12 residues.

Details on this clone: At the DNA level, this CDR3 is encoded by other sequences in the same sample as well. This chain connects TRBV7-9 to TRBJ1-1; 9 bases line up with TRBD1. Trimming removed 3 bases from V and 2 bases from J; junction bases left unmatched: 1. CDR3 length equals 14 residues. The germline gives CDR1 SEHNR, CDR2 FQNEAQ (reference sequence). CDR3 DNA sequence: TGTGCCAGCAGCTTGGGACAGGGAAACACTGAAGCTTTCTTT. It codes for CASSLGQGNTEAFF.